Detailed here is one TCR beta chain. The antigen it binds to is not known. No base quality values were provided; no much bigger clone lies one nucleotide off. The entry originates in a study of beta chain features in type 1 diabetes (dated 2018 in TCRdb). For context, the study as a whole: Mean age, gender distribution, total cell number and subset yield did not differ between patients and healthy donors. Regulatory and stem cell-like memory subsets were isolated from only 8 patients and 8 healthy donors, whereas naive and central memory subsets came from all 30 or so donors. In the study, recently diagnosed type 1 diabetes patients and matched healthy donors were compared on the TCRB repertoires of their sorted circulating CD4+ T cell subsets. A total of roughly 99,000,000 sorted cells were examined across all samples, and the number of cells per subset was strongly correlated with RNA yield.

The entire amount of isolated RNA was reverse transcribed using the High Capacity cDNA Reverse Transcription Kit, so the sequenced TCRB transcripts were expressed ones. Deep immunoSEQ sequencing was applied to naive, central memory and regulatory T cell samples, giving an average of roughly 3.5 million total reads per sample. Sorted cells were lysed in RLT buffer, and RNA was extracted using DNase-treated RNeasy Micro or Mini kits according to cell number. Each cell subset was processed separately to prevent cross-contamination, with patient and healthy donor samples processed together. The immunoSEQ multiplex PCR was used to amplify TCRB sequences from cDNA, generating 87-bp fragments that spanned the CDR3 region. Sequencing of the amplicons was performed on the Illumina HiSeq platform. The original methods were these. PCR bias was computationally corrected using synthetic template baselines, reads within Hamming distance 2 were collapsed, and singletons that could not be merged were discarded. By aligning reads against IMGT, V, D and J genes, CDR3 length, and insertions or deletions at six rearrangement sites were assigned. Within each subset, clonotype counts were normalized to the number of sorted cells before true diversity and Gini coefficients were calculated with the tcR R package. The overlap coefficient, calculated on TCRB nucleotide sequences, was used to measure repertoire sharing. As a proxy for the pre-selection repertoire, out-of-frame TCRB sequences from naive cells were analyzed. The clones in this table, taken by TCRdb from immuneACCESS, are in-frame only. Not every clone is retained; where verified, under half of the shortfall comes from an unresolved V gene, and the cause of the rest is unknown. That table gives V, J and clone size, and the DNA gave D and trimming. A total of about 260,000 clones appear in this sample, about a fifth of them only once. Of the sample, 0.025% to 0.035% falls within the top ten clones.

Each donor gave one peripheral blood draw, about 110 mL on average, collected into heparinised tubes. Using a panel that included CD45RO, CCR7, CD25, CD127, CD95 and CD27, naive, central memory, regulatory and stem cell-like memory CD4+ T cells were sorted on a BD FACSAria II. Purity was above 95% for every sorted population. PBMCs were separated immediately by Lymphoprep density gradient centrifugation and were stained directly, without being cultured. To minimize batch effects, samples were stained and sorted in pairs, one healthy donor with one patient per experiment. The CDR3 sequence holds 14 residues, the cysteine and phenylalanine included. Just CDR3 DNA is preserved here, 42 bases in frame from base 1. Cut back by 0 bases and 2 bases, the V and J ends lie 8 bases apart. Via the germline V gene, CDR1 is MNHEY and CDR2 SVGAGI. Summary of the overall study and its limitations: Only small numbers of individuals were included in the HLA sub-analyses, which left unresolved whether HLA type had any influence on TCRB rearrangement. PCR might favor shorter templates, but patient and control samples were amplified and corrected together, so any skew would affect both groups equally. Naive, central memory and regulatory TCRB repertoires appeared to be more alike among patients than among healthy donors. Sequencing cDNA rather than genomic DNA could over-represent highly expressing activated cells, although activation and CD3 levels did not differ between groups. Type 1 diabetes patients showed a moderate but significant shortening of TCRB CDR3 length in all four CD4+ subsets. Fewer insertions and more nucleotide deletions at VDJ recombination sites were observed in patients with type 1 diabetes, implying thymic rearrangement abnormalities.

The receptor comes from a woman in her thirties or forties with type 1 diabetes. Here the chain combines TRBV6-5 and TRBJ2-7; there is no confident call for the D gene. Sequencing used naive CD4+ T cells from blood. The cell subset or site label corresponds to: true naive CD4+ T cells. The DNA is as follows: TGTGCCAGCAGTTACTCGAGTTTAGCCTACGAGCAGTACTTC. Its protein is CASSYSSLAYEQYF.